These 24 T cell receptor beta chains came from one sample sequenced in a study of blood T cell repertoires in COVID-19. Profiled with immunoSEQ multiplex PCR; TCRdb holds only in-frame clones, not every one. The profile covers a few hundred thousand clones, with around 85% appearing a single time and 3% to 4.5% taken by the ten largest. The sample comprised PBMCs or T cells enriched from blood (not recorded which). The receptors shown here come from a woman aged 40 to 50 with acute COVID-19.

This clone was counted a single time. The CDR3 is CASSWGGSYNEQFF. The CDR3 bases are TGTGCCAGCAGTTGGGGCGGCTCCTACAATGAGCAGTTCTTC. The rearrangement links TRBV6-2 or TRBV6-3 to TRBJ2-1; possibly TRBD1 for D (5 bases). Germline V lookup: CDR1 MNHEY, CDR2 SVGEGT. The CDR3 is 14 residues long. The V gene lost 4 bases and the J gene lost 0 bases, with 7 bases spanning the gap.

The chain is built from TRBV11-2 and TRBJ2-7; no definite D call. With 6 bases removed from V and 7 bases from J, the gap between germline ends came to 13 bases. CDR1 SGHAT and CDR2 FQNNGV come from the germline V gene. The CDR3 has 12 amino acids. In DNA form, the CDR3 reads TGTGCCAGCAGTTCAACCAGGTGGGAGCAGTACTTC. The encoded protein is CASSSTRWEQYF.

Details on this clone: The identical CDR3 is also encoded by other nucleotide sequences in the sample. This chain connects TRBV11-2 to TRBJ1-2, with a weak D call TRBD1 (6 bases). CDR1 is SGHAT, CDR2 FQNNGV, per germline. The CDR3 sequence is 13 residues long. V was pared by 1 base and J by 7 bases, with 10 bases between. The CDR3 loop reads CASSLAGGAGYTF. The DNA of the CDR3 is TGTGCCAGCAGCTTAGCGGGGGGCGCTGGCTACACCTTC.

The chain couples TRBV7-9 to TRBJ2-1; D is unresolved. Germline lookup yields CDR1 SEHNR and CDR2 FQNEAQ (reference sequence). V was clipped by 4 bases and J by 2 bases, with 12 bases between them. The CDR3 contains 15 residues. CDR3 loop: CASSSLGIAYNEQFF. CDR3 DNA: TGTGCCAGCAGCTCCCTGGGCATTGCCTACAATGAGCAGTTCTTC. Using reference TRBV7-9 and TRBJ2-1 for the parts outside the CDR3, the full variable domain is DTGVSQNPRHKITKRGQNVTFRCDPISEHNRLYWYRQTLGQGPEFLTYFQNEAQLEKSRLLSDRFSAERPKGSFSTLEIQRTEQGDSAMYLCASSSLGIAYNEQFFGPGTRLTVL.

The chain uses TRBV11-2 and TRBJ1-5; tentatively, D is TRBD1 (5 bases). The CDR3 is made up of 15 amino acids. Trimming left V 5 bases short and J 5 bases short, with 16 bases between. In germline, CDR1 is SGHAT, CDR2 FQNNGV. CDR3 region: CASSPMGLRDQPQHF. CDR3 sequence (DNA): TGTGCCAGCAGCCCTATGGGACTACGGGATCAGCCCCAGCATTTT.

The chain employs TRBV21-1 and TRBJ2-7; the table gives TRBD1 as D, unverified against the DNA. TRBV21-1 is tagged as a pseudogene. This CDR3 region has 15 residues. The CDR3 nucleotides read TGTGCCAGCAGCAAAGGGTTGGGCGTATCCTACGAGCAGTACTTC. The encoded protein is CASSKGLGVSYEQYF.

This rearrangement joins TRBV3-1 (or the pseudogene TRBV3-2) to TRBJ1-2, with D perhaps TRBD1 (5 bases). CDR1 is LGHDT, CDR2 YNNKEL, per germline (reference sequence). The CDR3 spans 13 residues. Trimming removed 1 base from V and 5 bases from J, with 8 bases in between. Written as DNA, the CDR3 is TGTGCCAGCAGCCAAGGGGGCACATATGGCTACACCTTC. Translating it yields CASSQGGTYGYTF.

The chain couples TRBV7-2 to TRBJ1-1; possible D gene TRBD1, 5 bases. Between the trimmed V and J ends, which lost 0 bases and 4 bases, there was a span of 9 bases. In germline, CDR1 is SGHTA, CDR2 FQGNSA. The CDR3 runs 14 residues. The CDR3 nucleotides are TGTGCCAGCAGCTTAGCGTTTAGGGGCACTGAAGCTTTCTTT. The encoded protein is CASSLAFRGTEAFF.

This clone was recorded once. The chain recombines TRBV7-2 with TRBJ2-5, with 10 bases that match TRBD1. The trim removed 5 bases at V and 5 bases at J, leaving 8 bases unmatched. Germline CDR1 and CDR2: SGHTA and FQGNSA. This CDR3 region has 15 residues. CDR3 coding DNA: TGTGCCAGCAGCCCGCGGACAGGGGGGACGGAGACCCAGTACTTC. Protein: CASSPRTGGTETQYF. Using reference TRBV7-2 and TRBJ2-5 for the parts outside the CDR3, the full variable domain is GAGVSQSPSNKVTEKGKDVELRCDPISGHTALYWYRQSLGQGLEFLIYFQGNSAPDKSGLPSDRFSAERTGGSVSTLTIQRTQQEDSAVYLCASSPRTGGTETQYFGPGTRLLVL.

This chain links TRBV6-6 with TRBJ1-2; 7 bases fit TRBD1. CDR3 length: 16 residues. V lost 7 bases, J lost 1 base, and 12 bases stayed unmatched. CDR1 is MNHNY and CDR2 is SVGAGI in the germline V gene (reference sequence). The CDR3 sequence: CASTRQGGTVNYGYTF. In DNA, the CDR3 is TGTGCCAGCACCCGCCAAGGGGGGACAGTTAACTATGGCTACACCTTC.

The rearrangement joins TRBV9 to TRBJ2-7; 8 bases match TRBD1. Germline CDR1 SGDLS, CDR2 YYNGEE. The trim removed 1 base at V and 2 bases at J, leaving 5 bases unmatched. The CDR3 loop spans 15 amino acids. The CDR3 DNA reads as TGTGCCAGCAGCGTAACTGGGACAGGCACCTACGAGCAGTACTTC. Encoded protein: CASSVTGTGTYEQYF.

V gene TRBV27 combines with J gene TRBJ2-5; a weak D match, TRBD2 (6 bases). Germline CDR1 and CDR2: MNHEY and SMNVEV (reference sequence). V was clipped by 2 bases and J by 6 bases, with 16 bases between them. The CDR3 spans 15 residues. CDR3 sequence: CASSLIGGNRKTQYF. The CDR3 coding sequence is TGTGCCAGCAGTTTAATCGGGGGAAACCGGAAGACCCAGTACTTC.

The rearrangement joins TRBV12-3 or TRBV12-4 to TRBJ1-3; D unclear. Deletions cut 7 bases from V and 0 bases from J, with 7 bases between. The CDR3 extends over 13 amino acids. The DNA for the CDR3 is TGTGCCAGCACCAAGAGCTCTGGAAACACCATATATTTT. Translation: CASTKSSGNTIYF.

As DNA, the CDR3 is TGTGCCAGCAGCCCCCGGGTCCGGGACAGGGGAAACACCATATATTTT. Translated, it gives CASSPRVRDRGNTIYF. The V and J genes are TRBV7-2 and TRBJ1-3, with TRBD1 identical over 8 bases. CDR3 length: 16 residues. After removal of 5 bases from V and 4 bases from J, the junction contained 10 bases not matched to a gene. From germline, CDR1 is SGHTA and CDR2 FQGNSA.

The chain joins TRBV2 to TRBJ1-6; 7 positions agree with TRBD1. V shed 8 bases and J 5 bases; nucleotides not matched to a gene: 3. From germline, CDR1 is SNHLY and CDR2 FYNNEI. The CDR3 has 13 residues. This chain's CDR3 is CASDTGDNSPLHF. The CDR3 region has the DNA TGTGCCAGCGATACAGGGGATAATTCACCCCTCCACTTT.

V usage is TRBV7-2 and J usage is TRBJ2-1; TRBD2 matches at 11 bases. Germline values: CDR1 SGHTA, CDR2 FQGNSA. Germline trimming cut 0 bases from V and 2 bases from J; bases unmatched to any gene: 0. The CDR3 consists of 16 residues. Here the CDR3 reads CASSLAGLAAYNEQFF. CDR3 sequence (DNA): TGTGCCAGCAGCTTAGCGGGACTAGCGGCCTACAATGAGCAGTTCTTC. The full variable domain, completed using reference TRBV7-2 and TRBJ2-1, is GAGVSQSPSNKVTEKGKDVELRCDPISGHTALYWYRQSLGQGLEFLIYFQGNSAPDKSGLPSDRFSAERTGGSVSTLTIQRTQQEDSAVYLCASSLAGLAAYNEQFFGPGTRLTVL.

V and J are TRBV2 and TRBJ1-5, with TRBD1 matching 8 bases. The CDR3 extends over 14 amino acids. Germline V gene data show CDR1 as SNHLY and CDR2 as FYNNEI. The ends lost 7 bases at V and 6 bases at J; junction bases unmatched: 8. This CDR3 is CASTGTGKFQPQHF. As DNA, the CDR3 is TGTGCCAGCACGGGGACAGGAAAATTTCAGCCCCAGCATTTT.

V is TRBV7-9 and J is TRBJ2-3; TRBD2 agrees at 12 bases. This CDR3 has 15 residues. The germline CDR1 and CDR2 sequences are SEHNR and FQNEAQ (reference sequence). V shed 6 bases and J 6 bases; nucleotides not matched to a gene: 7. CDR3 sequence reads: CASSLTSGSLDTQYF. CDR3 nucleotides: TGTGCCAGCAGTCTGACTAGCGGGAGTCTTGATACGCAGTATTTT.

The chain couples TRBV29-1 to TRBJ2-1; no clear D. The CDR3 totals 13 residues. From germline, CDR1 is SQVTM and CDR2 ANQGSEA. The V end was cut by 4 bases, the J end by 2 bases, with 9 bases between. The CDR3 protein is CSVGAIAYNEQFF. DNA for the CDR3: TGCAGCGTTGGAGCAATAGCCTACAATGAGCAGTTCTTC.

V gene TRBV19 combines with J gene TRBJ1-5; TRBD1 is a possible D gene (6 bases). Germline V CDR1 and CDR2: LNHDA, SQIVND (reference sequence). V lost 8 bases, J lost 3 bases, and 11 bases lay in between. The CDR3 contains 13 residues. The CDR3 nucleotides are TGTGCCAGTTCCCGACAGGACAATCAGCCCCAGCATTTT. Protein sequence: CASSRQDNQPQHF.

The genes are TRBV6-1 and TRBJ1-1; D perhaps matches TRBD1 (6 bases). The CDR3 is made up of 16 amino acids. Germline V gene sequence: CDR1 MNHNS, CDR2 SASEGT. V lost 4 bases and J lost 5, with 20 bases in between. CDR3 loop: CASSGGLGVGGTEAFF. DNA of the CDR3: TGTGCCAGCAGTGGAGGGTTGGGGGTAGGGGGAACTGAAGCTTTCTTT.

This CDR3 is CASTGVRPGANVLTF. In DNA, the CDR3 is TGTGCCAGCACAGGGGTCAGGCCTGGGGCCAACGTCCTGACTTTC. V gene TRBV19 combines with J gene TRBJ2-6; 7 positions match TRBD1. J lost 2 bases, V lost 9 bases, and 7 bases had no gene match. In germline, CDR1 is LNHDA, CDR2 SQIVND (reference sequence). The CDR3 extends over 15 amino acids.

The V call is TRBV19, the J call TRBJ2-1; 7 positions agree with TRBD2. The CDR3 has 14 residues. Germline CDR1 LNHDA, CDR2 SQIVND (reference sequence). Trimming cost V 5 bases and J 7 bases; bases outside gene matches: 8. CDR3 region: CASSYGGSLNEQFF. The CDR3, as DNA: TGTGCCAGTAGTTACGGCGGGAGTTTAAATGAGCAGTTCTTC.

The J gene is TRBJ2-1, the V gene TRBV5-8; 8 nucleotides match TRBD1. J gave up 9 bases and V 4 bases, and 12 bases lay outside the gene matches. The CDR3 covers 15 residues. The germline V gene encodes CDR1 SGHTS and CDR2 YDEGEE. For the CDR3, the DNA is TGTGCCAGCAGCCTAGACAGGGGAAGAGTATCTGAGCAGTTCTTC. As protein: CASSLDRGRVSEQFF.